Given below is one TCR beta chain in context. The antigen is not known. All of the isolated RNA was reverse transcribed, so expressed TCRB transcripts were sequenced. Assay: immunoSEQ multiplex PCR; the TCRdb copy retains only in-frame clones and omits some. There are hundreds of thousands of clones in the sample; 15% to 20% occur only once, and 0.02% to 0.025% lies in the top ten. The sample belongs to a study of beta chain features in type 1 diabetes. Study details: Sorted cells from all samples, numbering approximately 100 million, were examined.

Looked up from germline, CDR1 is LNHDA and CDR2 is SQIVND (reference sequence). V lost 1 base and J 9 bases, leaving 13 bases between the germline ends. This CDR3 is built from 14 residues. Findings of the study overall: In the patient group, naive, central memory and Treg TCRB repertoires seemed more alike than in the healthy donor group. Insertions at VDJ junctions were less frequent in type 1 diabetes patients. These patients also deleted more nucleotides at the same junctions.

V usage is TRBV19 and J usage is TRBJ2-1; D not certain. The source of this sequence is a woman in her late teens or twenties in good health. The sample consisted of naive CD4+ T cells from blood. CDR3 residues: CASSIGSQDGEQFF. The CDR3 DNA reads TGTGCCAGTAGTATAGGTTCCCAGGACGGTGAGCAGTTCTTC.